This TCR beta chain was identified in a study of breast tumors, draining lymph nodes, adjacent tissues. Study findings and constraints: Luminal-like breast cancer showed significantly greater tumor-nontumor repertoire similarity than basal-like breast cancer did. Compared with lymph nodes, tumors were less diverse; compared with nontumor tissue, more. The data were judged consistent with most tumor T cells coming from lymph node and expanding in tumor. That most tumor T cells come from lymph nodes remained unproven.

There are 17 residues in the CDR3. Trimming removed 2 bases at V and 1 base at J, with 15 bases between. Germline CDR1 LGHNA, CDR2 YNFKEQ. TCRdb ran MiXCR on the multiplex PCR reads and lists one entry per CDR3 protein. The table has 170,000 or so distinct CDR3 sequences, around a third seen once. With respect to this clonotype: The antigen is unknown.

The lymph nodes were axillary draining lymph nodes from breast cancer patients. This chain joins TRBV4-2 and TRBJ2-1; perhaps D is TRBD1 or TRBD2 (6 bases each). The origin of this receptor is a female donor with breast cancer. Some clones in this sample may be carry-over from other donors' samples. What was sequenced was axillary lymph node tissue. CDR3 in amino acids: CASSQFWGRESYNEQFF. The CDR3 nucleotides read TGTGCCAGCAGCCAATTCTGGGGGCGGGAATCCTACAATGAGCAGTTCTTC.